The subject of this entry is one T cell receptor beta chain. This record belongs to a study of technical replicates of blood from a handful of donors. With 0 bases removed from V and 8 bases from J, the gap between germline ends came to 17 bases. CDR1 and CDR2 (germline): MGHRA, YSYEKL. The CDR3 length is 16 residues. Profiled with immunoSEQ multiplex PCR; TCRdb holds only in-frame clones, not every one. The sample has tens of thousands of clones, 85% to 95% seen once. The chain recombines TRBV4-1 with TRBJ2-1; D perhaps matches TRBD2 (7 bases). The sequence was collected from a human donor in good health. Source material: T cells isolated from PBMCs. The CDR3 here is CASSQEGGPGFYEQFF. As DNA, the CDR3 is TGCGCCAGCAGCCAAGAGGGGGGGCCGGGGTTCTATGAGCAGTTCTTC.